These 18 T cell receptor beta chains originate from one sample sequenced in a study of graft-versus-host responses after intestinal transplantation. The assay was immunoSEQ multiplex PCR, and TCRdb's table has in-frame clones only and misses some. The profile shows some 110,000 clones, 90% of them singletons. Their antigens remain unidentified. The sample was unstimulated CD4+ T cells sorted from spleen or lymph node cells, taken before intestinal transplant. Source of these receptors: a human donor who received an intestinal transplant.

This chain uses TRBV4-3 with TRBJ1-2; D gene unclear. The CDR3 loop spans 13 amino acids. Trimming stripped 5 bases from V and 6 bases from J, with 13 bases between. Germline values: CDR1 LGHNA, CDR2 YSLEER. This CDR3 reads CASSYQNSNGYTF. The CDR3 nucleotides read TGCGCCAGCAGCTATCAGAATTCAAATGGCTACACCTTC.

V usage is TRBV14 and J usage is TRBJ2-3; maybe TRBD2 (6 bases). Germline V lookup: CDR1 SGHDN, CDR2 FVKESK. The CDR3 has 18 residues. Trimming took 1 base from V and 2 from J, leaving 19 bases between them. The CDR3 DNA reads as TGTGCCAGCAGCCAAGTAGGGGCCGGGACTCTAACCACAGATACGCAGTATTTT. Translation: CASSQVGAGTLTTDTQYF.

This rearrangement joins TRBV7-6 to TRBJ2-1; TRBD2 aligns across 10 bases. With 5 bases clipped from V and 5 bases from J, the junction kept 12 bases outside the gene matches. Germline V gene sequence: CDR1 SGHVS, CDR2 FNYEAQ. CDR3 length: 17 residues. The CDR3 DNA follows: TGTGCCAGCAGCGCCAACGCGCTAGCGGGAGCAAACAATGAGCAGTTCTTC. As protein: CASSANALAGANNEQFF.

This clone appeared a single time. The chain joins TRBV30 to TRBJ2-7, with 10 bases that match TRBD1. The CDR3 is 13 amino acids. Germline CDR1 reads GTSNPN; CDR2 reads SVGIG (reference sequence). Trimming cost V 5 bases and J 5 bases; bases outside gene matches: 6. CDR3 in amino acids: CAWDRDRGHEQYF. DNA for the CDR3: TGTGCCTGGGACCGGGACAGGGGCCACGAGCAGTACTTC.

CDR3 amino acids: CASSATGDNQPQHF. The CDR3 DNA follows: TGTGCCAGCAGTGCTACAGGGGACAATCAGCCCCAGCATTTT. The chain links TRBV25-1 to TRBJ1-5, with 7 bases aligning to TRBD1. Germline CDR1 MGHDK, CDR2 SYGVNS. This CDR3 has 14 residues. V shed 4 bases and J 3 bases; nucleotides not matched to a gene: 3.

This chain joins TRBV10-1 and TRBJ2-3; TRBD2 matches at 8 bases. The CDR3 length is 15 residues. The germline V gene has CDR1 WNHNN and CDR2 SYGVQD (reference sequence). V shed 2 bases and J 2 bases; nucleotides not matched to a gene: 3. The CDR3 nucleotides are TGCGCCAGCAGTGAGGCGGGAGGCCCCACAGATACGCAGTATTTT. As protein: CASSEAGGPTDTQYF.

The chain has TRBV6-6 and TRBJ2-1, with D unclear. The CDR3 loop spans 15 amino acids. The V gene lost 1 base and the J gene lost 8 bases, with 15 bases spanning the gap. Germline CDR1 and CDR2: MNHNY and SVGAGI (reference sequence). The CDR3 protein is CASSYLVSAVDEQFF. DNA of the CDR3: TGTGCCAGCAGTTACTTGGTTTCGGCGGTCGATGAGCAGTTCTTC.

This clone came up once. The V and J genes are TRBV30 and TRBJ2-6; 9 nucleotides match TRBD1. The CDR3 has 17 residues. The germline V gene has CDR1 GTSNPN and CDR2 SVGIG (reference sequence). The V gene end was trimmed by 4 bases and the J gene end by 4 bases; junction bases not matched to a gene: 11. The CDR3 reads CAWTLRTGVGGANVLTF. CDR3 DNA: TGTGCCTGGACCTTGAGGACAGGGGTAGGGGGGGCCAACGTCCTGACTTTC.

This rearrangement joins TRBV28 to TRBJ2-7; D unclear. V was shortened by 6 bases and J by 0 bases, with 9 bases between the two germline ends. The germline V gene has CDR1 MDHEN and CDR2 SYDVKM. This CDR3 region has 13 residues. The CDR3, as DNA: TGTGCCAGCAGGGCCCCAGTCTCCTACGAGCAGTACTTC. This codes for CASRAPVSYEQYF. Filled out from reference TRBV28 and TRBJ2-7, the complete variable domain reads DVKVTQSSRYLVKRTGEKVFLECVQDMDHENMFWYRQDPGLGLRLIYFSYDVKMKEKGDIPEGYSVSREKKERFSLILESASTNQTSMYLCASRAPVSYEQYFGPGTRLTVT.

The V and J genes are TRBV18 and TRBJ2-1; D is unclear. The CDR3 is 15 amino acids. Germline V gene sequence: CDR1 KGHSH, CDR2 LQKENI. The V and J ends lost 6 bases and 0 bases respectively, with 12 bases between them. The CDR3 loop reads CASSPTKISYNEQFF. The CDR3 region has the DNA TGTGCCAGCTCCCCAACAAAAATCTCCTACAATGAGCAGTTCTTC.

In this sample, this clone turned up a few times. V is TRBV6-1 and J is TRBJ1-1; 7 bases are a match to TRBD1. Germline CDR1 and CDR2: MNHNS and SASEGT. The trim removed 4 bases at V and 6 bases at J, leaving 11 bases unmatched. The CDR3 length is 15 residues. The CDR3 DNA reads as TGTGCCAGCAGTGGACCGACAGGGATGGTCGCTGAAGCTTTCTTT. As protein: CASSGPTGMVAEAFF.

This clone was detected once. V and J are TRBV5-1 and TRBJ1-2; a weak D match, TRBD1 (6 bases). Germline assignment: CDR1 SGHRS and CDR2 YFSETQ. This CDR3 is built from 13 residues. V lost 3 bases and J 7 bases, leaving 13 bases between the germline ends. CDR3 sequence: CASSSTTGRGYTF. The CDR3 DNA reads TGCGCCAGCAGCTCGACGACAGGCCGTGGCTACACCTTC.

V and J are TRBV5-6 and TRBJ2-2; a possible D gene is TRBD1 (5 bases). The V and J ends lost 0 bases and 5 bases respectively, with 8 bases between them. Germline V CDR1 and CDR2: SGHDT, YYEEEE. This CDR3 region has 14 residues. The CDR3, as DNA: TGTGCCAGCAGCTTGGACAGGTTAACCGGGGAGCTGTTTTTT. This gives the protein CASSLDRLTGELFF. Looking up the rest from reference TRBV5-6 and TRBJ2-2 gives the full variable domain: DAGVTQSPTHLIKTRGQQVTLRCSPKSGHDTVSWYQQALGQGPQFIFQYYEEEERQRGNFPDRFSGHQFPNYSSELNVNALLLGDSALYLCASSLDRLTGELFFGEGSRLTVL.

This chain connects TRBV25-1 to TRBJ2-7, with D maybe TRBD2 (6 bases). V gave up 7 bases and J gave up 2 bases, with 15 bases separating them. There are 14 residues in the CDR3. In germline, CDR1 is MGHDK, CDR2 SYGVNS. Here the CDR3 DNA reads TGTGCCAGCAATCCCCCGGGACTTCCCTACGAGCAGTACTTC. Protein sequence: CASNPPGLPYEQYF.

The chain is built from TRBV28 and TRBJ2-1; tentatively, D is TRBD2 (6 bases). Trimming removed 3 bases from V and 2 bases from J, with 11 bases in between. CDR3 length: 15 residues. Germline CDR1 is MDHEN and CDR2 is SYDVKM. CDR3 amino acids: CASSLGGIPYNEQFF. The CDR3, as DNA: TGTGCCAGCAGTTTGGGCGGGATCCCCTACAATGAGCAGTTCTTC.

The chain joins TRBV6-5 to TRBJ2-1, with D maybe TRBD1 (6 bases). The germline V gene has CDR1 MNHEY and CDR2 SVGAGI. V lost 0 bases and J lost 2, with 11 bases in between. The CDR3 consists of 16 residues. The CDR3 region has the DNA TGTGCCAGCAGTTACTCCCAGCCAGGGGCCTACAATGAGCAGTTCTTC. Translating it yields CASSYSQPGAYNEQFF.

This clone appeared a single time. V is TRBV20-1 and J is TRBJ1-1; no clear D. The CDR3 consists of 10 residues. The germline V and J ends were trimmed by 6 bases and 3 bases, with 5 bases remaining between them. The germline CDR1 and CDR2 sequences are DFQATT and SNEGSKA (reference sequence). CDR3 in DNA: TGCAGTGCCCCAGACACTGAAGCTTTCTTT. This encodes CSAPDTEAFF.

The CDR3 reads CASMGRETYEQYF. In nucleotides, the CDR3 is TGTGCCAGTATGGGGCGGGAAACCTACGAGCAGTACTTC. The chain recombines TRBV19 with TRBJ2-7; possible D gene TRBD2, 6 bases. Per germline, CDR1 LNHDA and CDR2 SQIVND (reference sequence). V was trimmed by 7 bases and J by 2 bases, leaving 12 bases between them. CDR3 size: 13 residues.